The count of the clone carrying this TCR beta chain is one. Its matching antigen is unknown. This PCR relied on a set of 60 Vbeta primers and 13 Jbeta primers. Data came from immunoSEQ multiplex PCR; TCRdb stores just in-frame clones and leaves some out. The sample lists roughly 180,000 clones; around 80% were seen once. The data are from a study of cytomegalovirus exposure and HLA in healthy donors. Points from the study as a whole: Across HLA loci, a later analysis found differing TCR association rates, with DRB1 most and HLA-C fewest. For most TCR sequences rarity was the rule, although some public TCRs occurred in many donors.

The CDR3 runs 16 residues. The V and J ends lost 6 bases and 2 bases, in that order; junction bases with no gene match: 7. CDR1 and CDR2 (germline): SGHNT, YYREEE (reference sequence). The chain combines TRBV5-4 with TRBJ2-3; TRBD2 aligns across 12 bases. Sequences were obtained from PBMCs. The TCR was taken from a woman in her thirties or forties in good health and CMV-seropositive. The CDR3 DNA sequence: TGTGCCAGCACCCCGGGGACTAGCGGGTACACAGATACGCAGTATTTT. Translating gives CASTPGTSGYTDTQYF.